This T cell receptor (beta chain) was captured in a study of CD4 T cells in relation to SARS-CoV-2 and coronaviruses (dated by TCRdb to the early 2020s). Turning to the overall study: In the ViraFEST assay, PBMCs were cultured with antigen for about eleven days, after which TCR beta CDR3s were sequenced to identify clonal expansions specific to the antigen. At the level of individual TCR clonotypes, the study measured memory CD4+ T cell crossreactivity between SARS-CoV-2 spike protein and common cold coronavirus spike proteins. Expansion assays from other donors in the study were sequenced with a different, Illumina-based TCR-beta assay. An HIV-1 Nef peptide pool or a culture without peptide was used as the negative reference condition. The Adaptive Biotechnologies TCR-sequencing kit was used to sequence samples from a few pre-COVID donors and the naive versus memory experiments, while other data came from Illumina-based sequencing. Shared crossreactive spike epitopes were mapped to their HLA restriction using patient-derived lymphoblastoid cell lines. Broad study findings and their caveats: Since the crossreactivity analysis centred on spike protein, crossreactivity against other viral proteins was not assessed. The study was limited by small numbers of patients and tested TCRs. Pre-pandemic and post-infection samples were not both contributed by any donor, so tracing of the source of pre-existing responses was limited. Crossreactive clones showed significantly weaker SARS-CoV-2-driven expansion than monoreactive clones, consistent with antigenic imprinting. Roughly 70% of donors had memory CD4+ clonotypes that crossrecognized SARS-CoV-2 and at least one common cold coronavirus spike.

A note on this clone: Its target antigen remains unknown. The record has no base qualities; no much larger clone is one base away.

CD4+ T cells from unexposed donors were collected before the COVID-19 pandemic (2011-2018). Following 10 days of culture, the EasySep CD4+ T cell isolation kit was used to isolate CD4+ T cells. As cell number allowed, CD4+ T cells from unexposed donors were tested for reactivity to SARS-CoV-2 S and N and to four common cold coronavirus spike pools. About 2 million PBMCs per well were cultured in IMDM with 5% human AB serum and around 10 IU/ml IL-2. Half of the culture medium was replaced with fresh IL-2-containing medium on days 3 and 7. Triplicate replicate wells were generally used for each peptide culture condition. Leukapheresis product for the unexposed donors was bought commercially. Ficoll-Paque PLUS gradient centrifugation was used to isolate PBMCs from leukapheresis product or whole blood. The PBMCs went either fresh into the expansion assay or into cryopreservation at -140 degrees C. The QIAamp Micro DNA Kit was used to extract genomic DNA from the CD4+ T cells.

Libraries were constructed by the immunoSEQ multiplex PCR assay. In the paper's pipeline: Preprocessing removed nonproductive sequences and CDR3s not starting with C, not ending with F or W, or shorter than 7 amino acids. Antigen-specific clonotypes were called with the MANAFEST web app on the basis of expansion relative to the reference and to other culture wells. A clone counted as positive if significantly expanded in 2 of 3 replicate wells versus the reference culture at FDR below 0.05. To be called positive, a clone also had to show significant expansion compared with every other tandem well and an odds ratio greater than 5. CDR3 homology was quantified as pairwise Levenshtein distance, calculated with the stringdist R package after three terminal residues were trimmed from each end. TCRdb's version of the immuneACCESS table is confined to in-frame rearrangements and falls short of the full clone set. An unresolved V gene accounts for under half of the shortfall where checked; the remainder is of unknown origin. V and J calls plus clone size are reproduced from that table; the DNA served to infer D and trimming. The sample records 20,000 or so clones, about 80% of which are singletons. The ten largest clones add up to 10% to 15% of the sample.

Measured from the cysteine to the phenylalanine, the CDR3 is 14 residues long. Only CDR3 DNA is held: 42 bases, read in frame from base 1. V is reduced by 4 bases and J by 6 bases, leaving a spacing of 10 bases between them. The germline V gene (reference sequence) gives CDR1 as SEHNR and CDR2 as FQNEAQ. The specimen sequenced was CD4+ T cells from PBMCs, cultured in vitro. This receptor chain uses TRBV7-9 and TRBJ1-6; too little of a D gene remains to name it. This clonotype was obtained from a human donor in good health. The CDR3 protein: CASSSETFNSPLHF. The nucleotide sequence reads as follows: TGTGCCAGCAGCTCGGAGACTTTTAATTCACCCCTCCACTTT.